This T cell receptor beta chain was captured by sequencing in a study of T cell responses to AZD1222 COVID-19 vaccine. Overall study findings and caveats: Repertoire collection took place solely once the T cell response had peaked. The donor cohort was predominantly white British with a female majority, and clonal diversity may have been underestimated.

Worth noting for this clone: Its antigen is currently unknown.

Here immunoSEQ multiplex PCR was the method, and the copy in TCRdb shows in-frame clones only, minus some. The data hold 150,000 to 200,000 clones, with 85% to 90% observed a single time. Germline V gene sequence: CDR1 SGHTA, CDR2 FQGTGA. Deletions cut 3 bases from V and 4 bases from J, with 12 bases between. The CDR3 spans 14 residues. The sample here was peripheral blood, taken on day 0 of AZD1222 vaccination. This sequence was found in an adult in good health. This rearrangement joins TRBV7-3 to TRBJ1-2, with D possibly TRBD1 on 5 matching bases. The chain's CDR3 is CASSLDTKVYGYTF. DNA of the CDR3: TGTGCCAGCAGCTTGGACACAAAAGTCTATGGCTACACCTTC.